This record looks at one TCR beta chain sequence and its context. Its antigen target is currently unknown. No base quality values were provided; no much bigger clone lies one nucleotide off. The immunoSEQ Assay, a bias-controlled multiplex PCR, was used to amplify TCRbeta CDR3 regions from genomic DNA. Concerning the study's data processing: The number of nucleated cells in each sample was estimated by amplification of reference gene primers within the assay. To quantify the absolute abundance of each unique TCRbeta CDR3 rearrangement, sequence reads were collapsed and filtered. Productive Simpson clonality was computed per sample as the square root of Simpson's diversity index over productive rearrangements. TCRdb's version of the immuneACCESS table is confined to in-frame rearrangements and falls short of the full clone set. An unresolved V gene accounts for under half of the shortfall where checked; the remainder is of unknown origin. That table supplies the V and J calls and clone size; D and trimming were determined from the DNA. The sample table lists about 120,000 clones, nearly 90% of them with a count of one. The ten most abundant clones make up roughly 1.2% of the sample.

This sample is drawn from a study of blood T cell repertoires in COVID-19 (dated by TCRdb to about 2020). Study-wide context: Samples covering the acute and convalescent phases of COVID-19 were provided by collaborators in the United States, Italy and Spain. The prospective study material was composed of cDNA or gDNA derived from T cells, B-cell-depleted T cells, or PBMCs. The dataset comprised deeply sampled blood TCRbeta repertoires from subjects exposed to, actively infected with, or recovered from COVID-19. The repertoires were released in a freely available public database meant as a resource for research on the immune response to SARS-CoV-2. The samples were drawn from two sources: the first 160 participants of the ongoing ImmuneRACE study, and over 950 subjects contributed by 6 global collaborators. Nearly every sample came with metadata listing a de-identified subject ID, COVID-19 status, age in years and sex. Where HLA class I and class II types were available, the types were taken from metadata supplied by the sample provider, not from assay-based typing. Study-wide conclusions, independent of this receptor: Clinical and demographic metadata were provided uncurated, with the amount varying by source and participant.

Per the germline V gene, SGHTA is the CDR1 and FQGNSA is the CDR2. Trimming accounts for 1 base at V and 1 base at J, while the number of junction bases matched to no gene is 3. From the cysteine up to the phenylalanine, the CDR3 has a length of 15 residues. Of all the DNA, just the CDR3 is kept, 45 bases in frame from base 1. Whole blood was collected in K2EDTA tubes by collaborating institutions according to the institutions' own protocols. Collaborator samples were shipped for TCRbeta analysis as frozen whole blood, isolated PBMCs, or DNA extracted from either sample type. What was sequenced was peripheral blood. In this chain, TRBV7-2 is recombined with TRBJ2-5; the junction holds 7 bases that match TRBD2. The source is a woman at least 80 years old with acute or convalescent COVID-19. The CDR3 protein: CASSLGGSVQETQYF. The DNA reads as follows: TGTGCCAGCAGCTTAGGCGGGAGCGTCCAAGAGACCCAGTACTTC.